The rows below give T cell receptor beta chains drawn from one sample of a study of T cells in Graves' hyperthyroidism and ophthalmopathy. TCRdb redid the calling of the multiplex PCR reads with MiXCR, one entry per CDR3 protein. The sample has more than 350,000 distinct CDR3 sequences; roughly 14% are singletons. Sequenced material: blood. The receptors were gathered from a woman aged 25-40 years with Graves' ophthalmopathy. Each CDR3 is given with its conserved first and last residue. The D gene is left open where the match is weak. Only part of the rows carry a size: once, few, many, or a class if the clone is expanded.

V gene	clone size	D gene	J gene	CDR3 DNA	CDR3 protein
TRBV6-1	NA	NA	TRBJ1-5	TGTGCCAGCAGTTCCCTCTGGAGCAATCAGCCCCAGCATTTT	CASSSLWSNQPQHF
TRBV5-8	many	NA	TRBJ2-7	TGTGCCAGCAGTACGGACATAACCTACGAGCAGTACTTC	CASSTDITYEQYF
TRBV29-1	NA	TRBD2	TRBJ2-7	TGCAGCGTAGTACGGCGCGGGGGTGGCGAGCAGTACTTC	CSVVRRGGGEQYF
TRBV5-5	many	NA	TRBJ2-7	TGTGCCAGCAGGAACTACGAGCAGTACTTC	CASRNYEQYF
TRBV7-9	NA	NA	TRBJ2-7	TGTGCCAGCAGCTTAGTCCCAGGTCGAGAAGGGCAGTACTTC	CASSLVPGREGQYF
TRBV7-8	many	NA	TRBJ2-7	TGTGCCAGCAGCTTAGAGGATACAGGGCTTTTGTACGAGCAGTACTTC	CASSLEDTGLLYEQYF
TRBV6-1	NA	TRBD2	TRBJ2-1	TGTGCCAGCAGATCCGGGACTAGCCGTGGCTATGAGCAGTTCTTC	CASRSGTSRGYEQFF
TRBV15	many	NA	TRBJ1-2	TGTGCCACCAGCCTAGACAGGTCCTTCAAATACACCTTC	CATSLDRSFKYTF
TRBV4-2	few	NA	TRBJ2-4	TGTGCCAGCAGCCAAGGTTACTCCGGCGGGCCCAAAAACATTCAGTACTTC	CASSQGYSGGPKNIQYF
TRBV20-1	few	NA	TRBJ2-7	TGCAGTGCTAGTTTCTGGGAGAGAGGGTCCTACGAGCAGTACTTC	CSASFWERGSYEQYF
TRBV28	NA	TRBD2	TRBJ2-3	TGTGCCAGCAGTCCCTCAGGGACTAGACGCACAGATACGCAGTATTTT	CASSPSGTRRTDTQYF
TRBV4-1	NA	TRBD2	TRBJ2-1	TGCGCCAGCAGCCGCGGGACTAGCGGGGGGGCCAGAAATGAGCAGTTCTTC	CASSRGTSGGARNEQFF
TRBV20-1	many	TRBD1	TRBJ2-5	TGCAGTGCTAGGATGGGACAGGGATCTTGGGAGACCCAGTACTTC	CSARMGQGSWETQYF
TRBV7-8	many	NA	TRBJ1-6	TGTGCCAGCAGCTTAGCTAATAATTCACCCCTCCACTTT	CASSLANNSPLHF
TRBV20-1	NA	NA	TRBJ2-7	TGCAGTGCAACTAAGAGCGACAGCGATCGCTACGAGCAGTACTTC	CSATKSDSDRYEQYF
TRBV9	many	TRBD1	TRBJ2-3	TGTGCCAGCAGCTCCCACAGGGGGCAGAGCACAGATACGCAGTATTTT	CASSSHRGQSTDTQYF
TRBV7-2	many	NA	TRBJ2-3	TGTGCCAGCAGCTTAGATTTCGGACTAACAGATACGCAGTATTTT	CASSLDFGLTDTQYF
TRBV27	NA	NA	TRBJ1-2	TGTGCCAGCAGTTCCGCGGGGTGGGGTGGGGCATATGGCTACACCTTC	CASSSAGWGGAYGYTF
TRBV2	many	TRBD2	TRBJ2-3	TGTGCCAGTTCGCCGGGACTAGCGGGTCCACCCACAGATACGCAGTATTTT	CASSPGLAGPPTDTQYF
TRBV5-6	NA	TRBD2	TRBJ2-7	TGTGCCAGCAGCTGGGGGGACTACGAGCAGCACTTC	CASSWGDYEQHF
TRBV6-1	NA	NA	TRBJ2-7	TGTGCCAGCACGGGCAGGGGCTACGAGCAGTACTTC	CASTGRGYEQYF
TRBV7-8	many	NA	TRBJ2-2	TGTGCCAGCAGCTTACCGGCCCCGGGCACCGGGGAGCTGTTTTTT	CASSLPAPGTGELFF
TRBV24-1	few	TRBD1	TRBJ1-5	TGTGCCACCAGTGATTTGGGGACAGAGAATAGCAATCAGCCCCAGCATTTT	CATSDLGTENSNQPQHF